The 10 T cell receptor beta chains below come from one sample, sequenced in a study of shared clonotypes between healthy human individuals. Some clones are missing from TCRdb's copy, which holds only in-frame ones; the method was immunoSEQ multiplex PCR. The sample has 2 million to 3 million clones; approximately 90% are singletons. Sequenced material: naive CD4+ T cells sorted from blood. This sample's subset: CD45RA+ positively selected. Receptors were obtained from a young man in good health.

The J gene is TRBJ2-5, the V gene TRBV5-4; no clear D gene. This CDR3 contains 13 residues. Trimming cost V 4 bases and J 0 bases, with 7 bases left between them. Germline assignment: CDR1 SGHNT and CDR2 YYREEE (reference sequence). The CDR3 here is CASSTRDQETQYF. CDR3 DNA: TGTGCCAGCAGCACCCGGGACCAAGAGACCCAGTACTTC.

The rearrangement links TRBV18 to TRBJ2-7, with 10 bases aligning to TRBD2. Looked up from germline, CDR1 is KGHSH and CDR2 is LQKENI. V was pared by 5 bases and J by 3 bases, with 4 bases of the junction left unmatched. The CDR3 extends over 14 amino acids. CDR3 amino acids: CASSMGLAFYEQYF. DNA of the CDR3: TGTGCCAGCTCAATGGGACTAGCGTTCTACGAGCAGTACTTC. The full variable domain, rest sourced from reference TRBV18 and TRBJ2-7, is NAGVMQNPRHLVRRRGQEARLRCSPMKGHSHVYWYRQLPEEGLKFMVYLQKENIIDESGMPKERFSAEFPKEGPSILRIQQVVRGDSAAYFCASSMGLAFYEQYFGPGTRLTVT.

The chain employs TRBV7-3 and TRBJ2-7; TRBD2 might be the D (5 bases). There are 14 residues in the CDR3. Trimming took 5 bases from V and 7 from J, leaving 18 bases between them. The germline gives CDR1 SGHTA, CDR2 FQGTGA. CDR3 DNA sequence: TGTGCCAGCAGCCCCGGACCCGAACGGGAAGAGCAGTACTTC. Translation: CASSPGPEREEQYF.

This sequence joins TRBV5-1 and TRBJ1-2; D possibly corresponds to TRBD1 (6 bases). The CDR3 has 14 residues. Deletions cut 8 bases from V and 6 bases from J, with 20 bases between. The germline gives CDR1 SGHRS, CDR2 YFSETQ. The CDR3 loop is CARAEDRLRNGYTF. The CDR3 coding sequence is TGCGCCAGGGCAGAGGACAGACTGCGGAATGGCTACACCTTC. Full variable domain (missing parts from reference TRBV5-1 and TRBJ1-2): KAGVTQTPRYLIKTRGQQVTLSCSPISGHRSVSWYQQTPGQGLQFLFEYFSETQRNKGNFPGRFSGRQFSNSRSEMNVSTLELGDSALYLCARAEDRLRNGYTFGSGTRLTVV.

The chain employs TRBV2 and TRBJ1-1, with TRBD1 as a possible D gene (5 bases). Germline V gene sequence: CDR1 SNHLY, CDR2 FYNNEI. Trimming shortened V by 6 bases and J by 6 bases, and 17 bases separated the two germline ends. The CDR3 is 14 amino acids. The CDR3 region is CASRQGELRPEAFF. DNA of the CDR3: TGTGCCAGCAGGCAGGGAGAGCTTCGCCCTGAAGCTTTCTTT.

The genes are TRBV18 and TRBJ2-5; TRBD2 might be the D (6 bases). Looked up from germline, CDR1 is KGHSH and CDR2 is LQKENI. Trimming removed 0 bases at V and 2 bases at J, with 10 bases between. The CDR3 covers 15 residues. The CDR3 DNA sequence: TGTGCCAGCTCACCACCCTGGGGAGGACAAGAGACCCAGTACTTC. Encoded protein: CASSPPWGGQETQYF. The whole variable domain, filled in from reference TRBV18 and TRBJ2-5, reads NAGVMQNPRHLVRRRGQEARLRCSPMKGHSHVYWYRQLPEEGLKFMVYLQKENIIDESGMPKERFSAEFPKEGPSILRIQQVVRGDSAAYFCASSPPWGGQETQYFGPGTRLLVL.

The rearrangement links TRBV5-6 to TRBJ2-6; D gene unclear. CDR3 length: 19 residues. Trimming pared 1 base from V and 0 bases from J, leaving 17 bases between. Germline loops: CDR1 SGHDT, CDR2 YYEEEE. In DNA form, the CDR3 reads TGTGCCAGCAGCTTGAGAAGGTCTTCGATTAGCTCTGGGGCCAACGTCCTGACTTTC. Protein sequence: CASSLRRSSISSGANVLTF.

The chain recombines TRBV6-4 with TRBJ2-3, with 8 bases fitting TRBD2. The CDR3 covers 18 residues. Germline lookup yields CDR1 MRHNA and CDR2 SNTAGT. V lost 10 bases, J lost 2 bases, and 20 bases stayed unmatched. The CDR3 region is CAKGKFDGGASNTDTQYF. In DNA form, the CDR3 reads TGTGCCAAGGGGAAGTTTGACGGGGGGGCTTCGAACACAGATACGCAGTATTTT.

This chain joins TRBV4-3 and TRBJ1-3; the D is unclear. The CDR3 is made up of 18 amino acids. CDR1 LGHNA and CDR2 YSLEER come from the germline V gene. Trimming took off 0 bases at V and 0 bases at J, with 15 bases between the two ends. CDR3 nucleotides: TGCGCCAGCAGCCAAGATCCCCTCCCAAGGATCTCTGGAAACACCATATATTTT. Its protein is CASSQDPLPRISGNTIYF.

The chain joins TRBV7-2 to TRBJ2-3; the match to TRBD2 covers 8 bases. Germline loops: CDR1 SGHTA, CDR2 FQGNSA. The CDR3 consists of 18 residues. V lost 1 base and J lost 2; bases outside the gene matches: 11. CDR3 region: CASSLGSGGGLSTDTQYF. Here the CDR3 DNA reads TGTGCCAGCAGCTTAGGATCGGGCGGGGGGTTATCCACAGATACGCAGTATTTT.